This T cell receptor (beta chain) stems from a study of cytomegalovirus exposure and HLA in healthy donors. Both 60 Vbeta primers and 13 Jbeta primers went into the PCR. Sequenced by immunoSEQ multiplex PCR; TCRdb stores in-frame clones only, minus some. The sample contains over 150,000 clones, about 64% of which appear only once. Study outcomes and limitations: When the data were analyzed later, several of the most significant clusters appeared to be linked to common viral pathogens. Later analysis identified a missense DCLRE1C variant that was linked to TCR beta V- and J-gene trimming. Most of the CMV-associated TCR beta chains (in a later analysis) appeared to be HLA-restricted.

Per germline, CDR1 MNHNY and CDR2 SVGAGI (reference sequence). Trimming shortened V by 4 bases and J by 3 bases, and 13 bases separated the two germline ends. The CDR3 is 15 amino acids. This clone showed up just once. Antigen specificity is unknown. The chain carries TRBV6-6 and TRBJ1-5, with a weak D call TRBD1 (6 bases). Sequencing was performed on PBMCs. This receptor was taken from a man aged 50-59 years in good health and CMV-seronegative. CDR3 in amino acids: CASSWSQGNNQPQHF. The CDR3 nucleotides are TGTGCCAGCAGTTGGTCACAGGGAAACAATCAGCCCCAGCATTTT.